The 32 T cell receptor beta chains presented below share a single source sample, sequenced in a study of blood T cell repertoires in COVID-19. Sequenced by immunoSEQ multiplex PCR; TCRdb stores in-frame clones only, minus some. The sample carries about 230,000 clones, roughly 81% recorded once. Material: peripheral blood. These receptors came from a man in his forties or fifties with acute or convalescent COVID-19.

V is TRBV20-1 and J is TRBJ1-4; D gene unclear. The CDR3 is 11 residues long. Germline-derived CDR1 and CDR2 are DFQATT and SNEGSKA (reference sequence). V was trimmed by 3 bases and J by 6 bases, leaving 5 bases between them. For the CDR3, the DNA is TGCAGTGCTAGCCCTTATGAAAAACTGTTTTTT. It encodes CSASPYEKLFF.

The V and J genes are TRBV5-1 and TRBJ2-3; tentatively, D is TRBD2 (6 bases). V dropped 5 bases and J dropped 3 bases, with 19 bases sitting between them. Looked up from germline, CDR1 is SGHRS and CDR2 is YFSETQ. The length of the CDR3 is 16 residues. CDR3 nucleotide sequence: TGCGCCAGCAGGGACGGACTATCCCAGGGAACAGATACGCAGTATTTT. Translation gives CASRDGLSQGTDTQYF.

The sample holds one count of this clone. The chain joins TRBV19 to TRBJ1-4, with D tentatively TRBD1 (6 bases). This CDR3 is 14 amino acids long. Germline-derived CDR1 and CDR2 are LNHDA and SQIVND (reference sequence). Trimming left V 6 bases short and J 8 bases short, with 16 bases between. The CDR3 bases are TGTGCCAGTAGCATGGCGGGGGCCGGGGAAAAACTGTTTTTT. Protein: CASSMAGAGEKLFF.

V is TRBV27 and J is TRBJ1-1, with D tentatively TRBD1 (5 bases). The germline V and J ends were trimmed by 5 bases and 5 bases, with 12 bases remaining between them. The CDR3 is 13 amino acids. Germline assignment: CDR1 MNHEY and CDR2 SMNVEV (reference sequence). The CDR3 bases are TGTGCCAGCAGTCCTCCAGGGCGAACTGAAGCTTTCTTT. Translation: CASSPPGRTEAFF.

The chain uses TRBV5-1 and TRBJ1-4; 9 nucleotides agree with TRBD1. The length of the CDR3 is 17 residues. Germline-derived CDR1 and CDR2 are SGHRS and YFSETQ. The V gene end was trimmed by 1 base and the J gene end by 8 bases; junction bases not matched to a gene: 12. In DNA, the CDR3 is TGCGCCAGCAGCTTGAATCCGGGACAGGGCAGGACGGAAAAACTGTTTTTT. This codes for CASSLNPGQGRTEKLFF.

The chain is built from TRBV6-6 and TRBJ2-5; TRBD1 is a possible D gene (5 bases). V gave up 5 bases and J gave up 7 bases, with 11 bases separating them. This CDR3 is built from 12 residues. The germline V gene encodes CDR1 MNHNY and CDR2 SVGAGI (reference sequence). The CDR3 loop is CASSAGMGTQYF. CDR3 nucleotide sequence: TGTGCCAGCAGTGCAGGGATGGGGACCCAGTACTTC.

This chain uses TRBV9 with TRBJ1-6; D gene unclear. The CDR3 consists of 17 residues. Germline CDR1 is SGDLS and CDR2 is YYNGEE. The V end was cut by 4 bases, the J end by 1 base, with 15 bases between. The CDR3 sequence is CASSPRGRASYNSPLHF. The CDR3 nucleotides read TGTGCCAGCAGCCCCCGAGGGAGGGCATCCTATAATTCACCCCTCCACTTT.

This chain links TRBV19 with TRBJ2-3; 9 bases agree with TRBD1. V was pared by 5 bases and J by 2 bases, with 11 bases of the junction left unmatched. Per the germline V gene, CDR1 is LNHDA and CDR2 is SQIVND (reference sequence). The length of the CDR3 is 17 residues. In DNA form, the CDR3 reads TGTGCCAGTAGTTCGCGGAAACAGGGGGCTCCCACAGATACGCAGTATTTT. This gives the protein CASSSRKQGAPTDTQYF. The whole variable domain, remainder taken from reference TRBV19 and TRBJ2-3, is DGGITQSPKYLFRKEGQNVTLSCEQNLNHDAMYWYRQDPGQGLRLIYYSQIVNDFQKGDIAEGYSVSREKKESFPLTVTSAQKNPTAFYLCASSSRKQGAPTDTQYFGPGTRLTVL.

This chain connects TRBV4-2 to TRBJ1-4, with 10 bases that match TRBD1. V lost 4 bases and J lost 0; bases outside the gene matches: 5. In germline, CDR1 is LGHNA, CDR2 YNFKEQ. The CDR3 totals 17 residues. CDR3 bases: TGTGCCAGCAGCCGCGGACAGGGGGATACAACTAATGAAAAACTGTTTTTT. Translated: CASSRGQGDTTNEKLFF.

The V call is TRBV5-1, the J call TRBJ2-5; the match to TRBD1 covers 9 bases. The J segment lost 5 bases and the V segment lost 4 bases, leaving 12 bases of the junction unmatched. Germline values: CDR1 SGHRS, CDR2 YFSETQ. The CDR3 has 16 amino acids. In nucleotides, the CDR3 is TGCGCCAGCAGCACAAGATTCACAGGGGGCAGGGAGACCCAGTACTTC. This gives the protein CASSTRFTGGRETQYF.

This chain links TRBV7-8 with TRBJ1-2, with 8 bases that match TRBD1. The germline V gene has CDR1 SGHVS and CDR2 FQNEAQ. Germline trimming cut 1 base from V and 3 bases from J; bases unmatched to any gene: 4. This CDR3 region has 15 residues. CDR3 bases: TGTGCCAGCAGCTTAGGTGGGACAGGTGACTATGGCTACACCTTC. Protein product: CASSLGGTGDYGYTF. Filled out from reference TRBV7-8 and TRBJ1-2, the complete variable domain reads GAGVSQSPRYKVAKRGQDVALRCDPISGHVSLFWYQQALGQGPEFLTYFQNEAQLDKSGLPSDRFFAERPEGSVSTLKIQRTQQEDSAVYLCASSLGGTGDYGYTFGSGTRLTVV.

This clone has a single count. The chain uses TRBV18 and TRBJ1-1, with D possibly TRBD1 on 5 matching bases. Trimming left V 6 bases short and J 3 bases short, with 20 bases between. There are 16 residues in the CDR3. From germline, CDR1 is KGHSH and CDR2 LQKENI. The CDR3 bases are TGTGCCAGCTCCCCAGGGCGGGCAGGGAGGGACACTGAAGCTTTCTTT. Translated: CASSPGRAGRDTEAFF.

V is TRBV18 and J is TRBJ2-2, with D possibly being TRBD1 (5 bases). The CDR3 length is 16 residues. Trimming took 3 bases from V and 7 from J, leaving 18 bases between them. CDR1 and CDR2 from the germline V gene are KGHSH and LQKENI. The CDR3 is CASSPLGAGNVGELFF. Written as DNA, the CDR3 is TGTGCCAGCTCACCCCTTGGTGCAGGGAATGTCGGGGAGCTGTTTTTT.

The CDR3 here is CASSLDRAGYTF. CDR3 DNA: TGTGCCAGCAGCTTAGACAGGGCTGGCTACACCTTC. V and J are TRBV7-2 and TRBJ1-2; TRBD1 is a possible D gene (6 bases). The CDR3 covers 12 residues. Germline CDR1 is SGHTA and CDR2 is FQGNSA. Trimming stripped 1 base from V and 7 bases from J, with 7 bases between.

This chain connects TRBV11-1 to TRBJ1-3, with TRBD1 matching 8 bases. CDR1 is SGHAT, CDR2 FQDESV, per germline (reference sequence). The J segment lost 0 bases and the V segment lost 7 bases, leaving 2 bases of the junction unmatched. The CDR3 loop spans 14 amino acids. The CDR3 is CASNDRGSGNTIYF. CDR3 DNA sequence: TGTGCCAGCAACGACAGGGGCTCTGGAAACACCATATATTTT.

J is TRBJ1-1 and V is TRBV7-9; D possibly corresponds to TRBD1 (6 bases). Germline V gives CDR1 SEHNR, CDR2 FQNEAQ (reference sequence). The CDR3 has 13 residues. Trimming stripped 4 bases from V and 1 base from J, with 7 bases between. This CDR3 is CASSSTGNTEAFF. DNA for the CDR3: TGTGCCAGCAGCTCGACAGGGAACACTGAAGCTTTCTTT.

This clone was recorded once. Here the CDR3 reads CASSYGGQGYNEQFF. The CDR3, as DNA: TGTGCCAGCAGCTACGGGGGACAGGGCTACAATGAGCAGTTCTTC. The chain is built from TRBV13 and TRBJ2-1; 9 nucleotides agree with TRBD1. Looked up from germline, CDR1 is PRHDT and CDR2 is FYEKMQ (reference sequence). After removal of 4 bases from V and 3 bases from J, the junction contained 4 bases not matched to a gene. The CDR3 has 15 amino acids.

The chain couples TRBV6-4 to TRBJ1-2; 10 nucleotides line up with TRBD1. CDR3 length: 17 residues. With V trimmed by 7 bases and J by 4 bases, 15 bases remained unmatched. Germline CDR1 MRHNA, CDR2 SNTAGT. The CDR3 spells CASKRTSGTGDTYGYTF. CDR3 nucleotide sequence: TGTGCCAGCAAACGTACCTCCGGGACAGGGGACACCTATGGCTACACCTTC.

The DNA of the CDR3 is TGCGCCAGCAGCCCGGGAGCACGGGGTTTGGACGAGCAGTACTTC. Translated: CASSPGARGLDEQYF. The gene calls are TRBV5-1 and TRBJ2-7; D may be TRBD2 (6 bases). Germline V CDR1 and CDR2: SGHRS, YFSETQ. Deletions cut 4 bases from V and 5 bases from J, with 19 bases between. The CDR3 length is 15 residues.

The chain is built from TRBV15 and TRBJ1-5; D is unresolved. Germline CDR1 reads LNHNV; CDR2 reads YYDKDF (reference sequence). The V gene lost 3 bases and the J gene lost 2 bases, with 11 bases spanning the gap. The CDR3 totals 15 residues. CDR3 loop: CATSSTYTGNQPQHF. The CDR3, as DNA: TGTGCCACCAGCAGTACATATACCGGCAATCAGCCCCAGCATTTT.

The chain is built from TRBV5-1 and TRBJ2-1; D is perhaps TRBD1 (5 bases). From germline, CDR1 is SGHRS and CDR2 YFSETQ. The CDR3 is made up of 15 amino acids. Trimming pared 0 bases from V and 2 bases from J, leaving 9 bases between. CDR3 residues: CASSLGREPYNEQFF. The CDR3 coding sequence is TGCGCCAGCAGCTTGGGCAGGGAACCCTACAATGAGCAGTTCTTC.

This chain connects TRBV28 to TRBJ1-5; D is perhaps TRBD1 (5 bases). CDR1 and CDR2 from the germline V gene are MDHEN and SYDVKM. Between the trimmed V and J ends, which lost 6 bases and 5 bases, there was a span of 17 bases. This CDR3 is built from 15 residues. The CDR3 loop is CASRTATVRDQPQHF. DNA of the CDR3: TGTGCCAGCAGGACCGCGACAGTTAGGGATCAGCCCCAGCATTTT.

Here the CDR3 DNA reads TGTGCCAGCAGTTCAGGGGATCAGCCCCAGCATTTT. Residues: CASSSGDQPQHF. The V and J genes are TRBV28 and TRBJ1-5; possibly TRBD1 for D (6 bases). The CDR3 sequence is 12 residues long. CDR1 and CDR2 (germline): MDHEN, SYDVKM. V shed 4 bases and J shed 5 bases, with 6 bases lying between them.

J is TRBJ1-2 and V is TRBV2, with D possibly being TRBD1 (5 bases). The CDR3 sequence is 13 residues long. With 6 bases removed from V and 0 bases from J, the gap between germline ends came to 8 bases. Looked up from germline, CDR1 is SNHLY and CDR2 is FYNNEI. CDR3 protein: CASSGDSNYGYTF. The CDR3 bases are TGTGCCAGCAGCGGGGACTCTAACTATGGCTACACCTTC.

The chain links TRBV30 to TRBJ2-7, with D possibly being TRBD2 (6 bases). Germline CDR1 is GTSNPN and CDR2 is SVGIG (reference sequence). This CDR3 has 13 residues. V was shortened by 1 base and J by 0 bases, with 7 bases between the two germline ends. The CDR3 loop reads CAWSDGSSYEQYF. The CDR3 nucleotides are TGTGCCTGGAGTGACGGGAGCTCCTACGAGCAGTACTTC.

The genes are TRBV5-4 and TRBJ1-2, with 9 bases that match TRBD1. Per the germline V gene, CDR1 is SGHNT and CDR2 is YYREEE (reference sequence). V gave up 3 bases and J gave up 3 bases; unmatched junction bases: 6. This CDR3 contains 15 residues. CDR3 sequence: CASSSGQGRDYGYTF. The CDR3 DNA is TGTGCCAGCAGCTCCGGACAGGGGAGGGACTATGGCTACACCTTC.

This clone has only a few counts. The CDR3 DNA is TGTGCCAGTGTGCCGGGAAACAATCAGCCCCAGCATTTT. Translated: CASVPGNNQPQHF. This rearrangement joins TRBV28 to TRBJ1-5, with unresolved D. V was trimmed by 9 bases and J by 3 bases, leaving 12 bases between them. The CDR3 length is 13 residues. Per the germline V gene, CDR1 is MDHEN and CDR2 is SYDVKM.

CDR3 DNA sequence: TGTGCCAGCAGGATACAGGGAATCGAGACCCAGTACTTC. Translating it yields CASRIQGIETQYF. The chain links TRBV5-6 to TRBJ2-5; TRBD1 is a possible D gene (6 bases). Trimming took 5 bases from V and 5 from J, leaving 13 bases between them. The CDR3 sequence is 13 residues long. Germline loops: CDR1 SGHDT, CDR2 YYEEEE.

This chain joins TRBV20-1 and TRBJ1-2; D gene uncertain. Germline CDR1 DFQATT, CDR2 SNEGSKA (reference sequence). The CDR3 consists of 13 residues. Between the trimmed V and J ends, which lost 3 bases and 4 bases, there was a span of 12 bases. DNA for the CDR3: TGCAGTGCTAGTGGAATTAACATCTATGGCTACACCTTC. Protein: CSASGINIYGYTF.

The V gene is TRBV5-1, the J gene TRBJ2-7, with 7 bases aligning to TRBD2. V dropped 0 bases and J dropped 2; count of bases not matched to a gene: 5. The CDR3 spans 15 residues. The V gene's germline CDR1 is SGHRS and CDR2 YFSETQ. The CDR3 sequence is CASSLAAGVPYEQYF. CDR3 coding DNA: TGCGCCAGCAGCTTGGCCGCGGGGGTCCCCTACGAGCAGTACTTC.

The chain carries TRBV29-1 and TRBJ1-6, with 8 bases fitting TRBD1. Germline CDR1 reads SQVTM; CDR2 reads ANQGSEA. The CDR3 totals 18 residues. V was clipped by 7 bases and J by 0 bases; unmatched bases: 14. In DNA, the CDR3 is TGCAGCGACCAAACCCGTGGACAGGGAAGCTCCTATAATTCACCCCTCCACTTT. It is translated as CSDQTRGQGSSYNSPLHF.

The V gene is TRBV4-3, the J gene TRBJ2-5, with D maybe TRBD2 (6 bases). The V gene's germline CDR1 is LGHNA and CDR2 YSLEER. The germline V and J ends were trimmed by 0 bases and 5 bases, with 13 bases remaining between them. There are 15 residues in the CDR3. Here the CDR3 DNA reads TGCGCCAGCAGCCAAGATCTCGGGGGTGGGGAGACCCAGTACTTC. Translated: CASSQDLGGGETQYF.